This TCR beta chain was found in a study of T cells in pancreatic ductal adenocarcinoma. Regarding the study as a whole: Blood clonality (roughly 0.07) did not differ significantly from tumor (about 0.112). This surgical cohort overrepresents the minority presenting with early-stage disease. Comparisons of tumor and blood clonality may show falsely lower tumor diversity. Tumor samples had fewer productive templates and roughly 7.7-fold fewer unique clonotypes than blood.

V shed 0 bases and J shed 3 bases, with 9 bases lying between them. Germline V gives CDR1 LNHNV, CDR2 YYDKDF (reference sequence). This CDR3 is 16 amino acids long. Clones were read by immunoSEQ multiplex PCR, and TCRdb kept only the in-frame ones, dropping some. Here the sample spans about 100,000 clones, roughly 96% being singletons. The selected patients with pancreatic ductal adenocarcinoma had surgery but no neoadjuvant therapy. With regard to this clone: Its specificity is unknown.

The V and J genes are TRBV15 and TRBJ1-6, with D possibly being TRBD1 (5 bases). Sequenced material: PBMCs. The clonotype comes from a human donor with pancreatic ductal adenocarcinoma. CDR3 coding DNA: TGTGCCACCAGCAGAGATGGGGGGTTCTATAATTCACCCCTCCACTTT. This gives the protein CATSRDGGFYNSPLHF.